This entry lists 9 T cell receptor beta chains sequenced from one sample in a study of tumor-infiltrating lymphocytes in localized non-small cell lung cancer. The table came from immunoSEQ multiplex PCR; TCRdb's copy has only in-frame clones and leaves some out. The data hold about 15,000 clones, with under 80% observed a single time. Sample: lung tumor tissue. Every receptor here comes from a human donor with non-small cell lung cancer.

The rearrangement joins TRBV5-4 to TRBJ2-7, with D unclear. In germline, CDR1 is SGHNT, CDR2 YYREEE (reference sequence). The CDR3 runs 14 residues. Trimming shortened V by 1 base and J by 2 bases, and 10 bases separated the two germline ends. The CDR3 protein is CASSLIPGPYEQYF. In nucleotides, the CDR3 is TGTGCCAGCAGCTTGATCCCCGGGCCCTACGAGCAGTACTTC.

The gene calls are TRBV6-5 and TRBJ2-7; 9 bases map to TRBD1. V dropped 2 bases and J dropped 4; count of bases not matched to a gene: 6. This CDR3 comprises 15 residues. The V gene's germline CDR1 is MNHEY and CDR2 SVGAGI. CDR3 sequence: CASSYVGTGRYEQYF. In DNA, the CDR3 is TGTGCCAGCAGTTACGTCGGGACAGGGAGGTACGAGCAGTACTTC.

This rearrangement joins TRBV28 to TRBJ1-5, with D uncertain. The length of the CDR3 is 14 residues. V was shortened by 5 bases and J by 6 bases, with 14 bases between the two germline ends. Germline-derived CDR1 and CDR2 are MDHEN and SYDVKM. The CDR3 DNA is TGTGCCAGCAGTAGACCGTCTTTAGGTCAGCCCCAGCATTTT. This encodes CASSRPSLGQPQHF.

This clone appeared a few times. V is TRBV9 and J is TRBJ1-1; D is unresolved. This CDR3 is built from 16 residues. The germline V gene encodes CDR1 SGDLS and CDR2 YYNGEE. Trimming left V 1 base short and J 0 bases short, with 13 bases between. The CDR3 loop reads CASSVSQPSMNTEAFF. CDR3 nucleotides: TGTGCCAGCAGCGTAAGCCAGCCGAGCATGAACACTGAAGCTTTCTTT.

The genes are TRBV10-3 and TRBJ1-1; TRBD1 agrees at 7 bases. The CDR3 spans 15 residues. Germline CDR1 reads ENHRY; CDR2 reads SYGVKD. V lost 6 bases and J lost 2; bases outside the gene matches: 9. CDR3 region: CAIRRGTDANTEAFF. CDR3 in DNA: TGTGCCATCAGGCGGGGGACAGACGCAAACACTGAAGCTTTCTTT.

J is TRBJ1-5 and V is TRBV19; TRBD1 is a possible D gene (5 bases). This CDR3 has 14 amino acids. Germline-derived CDR1 and CDR2 are LNHDA and SQIVND (reference sequence). Trimming stripped 2 bases from V and 5 bases from J, with 10 bases between. The CDR3 protein is CASSIPGRHQPQHF. The CDR3, as DNA: TGTGCCAGTAGTATACCGGGACGGCATCAGCCCCAGCATTTT. The full variable domain, completed using reference TRBV19 and TRBJ1-5, is DGGITQSPKYLFRKEGQNVTLSCEQNLNHDAMYWYRQDPGQGLRLIYYSQIVNDFQKGDIAEGYSVSREKKESFPLTVTSAQKNPTAFYLCASSIPGRHQPQHFGDGTRLSIL.

The genes are TRBV2 and TRBJ1-3; 9 bases agree with TRBD1. J lost 4 bases, V lost 8 bases, and 6 bases had no gene match. This CDR3 is built from 14 residues. The germline gives CDR1 SNHLY, CDR2 FYNNEI. The CDR3 protein is CASSGTGSGNTIYF. As DNA, the CDR3 is TGTGCCAGCTCTGGGACAGGGTCCGGAAACACCATATATTTT.

The chain recombines TRBV13 with TRBJ2-5; D call uncertain. Germline CDR1 and CDR2: PRHDT and FYEKMQ (reference sequence). The CDR3 length is 12 residues. Trimming shortened V by 4 bases and J by 5 bases, and 8 bases separated the two germline ends. This CDR3 is CASSSYGETQYF. As DNA, the CDR3 is TGTGCCAGCAGCTCGTACGGCGAGACCCAGTACTTC.

J is TRBJ1-1 and V is TRBV19, with a tentative D call TRBD1 (6 bases). Germline loops: CDR1 LNHDA, CDR2 SQIVND (reference sequence). The ends were cut back, 3 bases at V and 3 bases at J, with 8 bases in the middle. The CDR3 spans 13 residues. CDR3 nucleotide sequence: TGTGCCAGTAGTATGAAGGGGGACACTGAAGCTTTCTTT. This codes for CASSMKGDTEAFF.